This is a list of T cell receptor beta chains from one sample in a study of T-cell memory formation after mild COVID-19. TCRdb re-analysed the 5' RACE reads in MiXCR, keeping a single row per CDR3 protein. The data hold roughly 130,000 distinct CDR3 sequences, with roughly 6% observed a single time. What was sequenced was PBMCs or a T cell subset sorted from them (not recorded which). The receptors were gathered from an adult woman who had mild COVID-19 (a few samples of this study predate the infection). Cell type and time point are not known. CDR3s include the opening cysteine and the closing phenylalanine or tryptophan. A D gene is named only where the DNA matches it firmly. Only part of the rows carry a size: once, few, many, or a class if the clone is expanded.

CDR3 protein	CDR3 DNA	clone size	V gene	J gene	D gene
CAIRDIKDSYEQYF	TGTGCCATCAGGGACATTAAGGACAGCTACGAGCAGTACTTC	many	TRBV10-3	TRBJ2-7	-
CASSSDYRGIQFF	TGTGCCAGCAGCTCGGACTACCGTGGTATTCAGTTCTTC	many	TRBV7-2	TRBJ2-1	-
CASSEGQGTFEPQHF	TGTGCCAGCAGTGAGGGACAGGGCACCTTTGAGCCCCAGCATTTT	many	TRBV12-3/TRBV12-4	TRBJ1-5	TRBD1
CATSDPPGQGTTEAFF	TGTGCCACCAGTGACCCCCCGGGACAGGGGACCACTGAAGCTTTCTTT	-	TRBV24-1	TRBJ1-1	TRBD1
CASSRLAGVEYEQYF	TGTGCCAGCAGCCGACTAGCGGGAGTCGAGTACGAGCAGTACTTC	many	TRBV4-2	TRBJ2-7	TRBD2
CASSPSGRGNQPQHF	TGTGCCAGCTCACCGTCCGGACGTGGCAATCAGCCCCAGCATTTT	-	TRBV18	TRBJ1-5	-
CASSLMVSGYPYEQYF	TGTGCCAGCAGCTTAATGGTTAGCGGTTACCCCTACGAGCAGTACTTC	-	TRBV7-2	TRBJ2-7	-
CASSQILGASGSTNTGELFF	TGTGCCAGCAGCCAAATTCTAGGGGCTAGCGGCAGTACGAACACCGGGGAGCTGTTTTTT	-	TRBV3-1	TRBJ2-2	TRBD2
CASSPRAVRETQYF	TGTGCCAGCAGCCCCCGGGCGGTCCGGGAGACCCAGTACTTC	few	TRBV7-6	TRBJ2-5	-
CASSRRGLAPNTGELFF	TGTGCCAGCAGCCGGCGAGGACTAGCCCCGAACACCGGGGAGCTGTTTTTT	-	TRBV3-1	TRBJ2-2	TRBD2
CASRTQGGRAFF	TGTGCCAGCAGGACACAGGGGGGGAGAGCTTTCTTT	many	TRBV12-3/TRBV12-4	TRBJ1-1	TRBD1
CASSLVPTTQYF	TGTGCCAGCAGCTTGGTACCGACTACGCAGTATTTT	few	TRBV5-6	TRBJ2-3	-
CASSHRQLSSGANVLTF	TGCGCCAGCAGTCATAGGCAGTTGAGCTCTGGGGCCAACGTCCTGACTTTC	few	TRBV23-1	TRBJ2-6	-
CASSQDRAGGFGGYTF	TGCGCCAGCAGCCAAGATCGGGCCGGAGGATTCGGTGGCTACACCTTC	-	TRBV4-1	TRBJ1-2	-
CASSLDQGVTQYF	TGTGCCAGCAGCTTAGACCAAGGAGTGACCCAGTACTTC	few	TRBV7-6	TRBJ2-5	-
CATSTGYNSPLHF	TGTGCCACCAGCACTGGATATAATTCACCCCTCCACTTT	few	TRBV15	TRBJ1-6	-
CAIRGGAFF	TGTGCCATTAGAGGGGGGGCTTTCTTT	many	TRBV7-9	TRBJ1-1	-
CASVPSTGALGEQYF	TGTGCCAGCGTTCCTTCGACAGGGGCGCTCGGCGAGCAGTACTTC	-	TRBV6-1	TRBJ2-7	TRBD1
CASSSPTSGGREQYF	TGCGCCAGCAGCTCCCCAACTAGCGGGGGAAGAGAGCAGTACTTC	many	TRBV5-1	TRBJ2-7	TRBD2
CSVERGQGNTEAFF	TGCAGCGTTGAAAGGGGACAGGGGAACACTGAAGCTTTCTTT	few	TRBV29-1	TRBJ1-1	TRBD1